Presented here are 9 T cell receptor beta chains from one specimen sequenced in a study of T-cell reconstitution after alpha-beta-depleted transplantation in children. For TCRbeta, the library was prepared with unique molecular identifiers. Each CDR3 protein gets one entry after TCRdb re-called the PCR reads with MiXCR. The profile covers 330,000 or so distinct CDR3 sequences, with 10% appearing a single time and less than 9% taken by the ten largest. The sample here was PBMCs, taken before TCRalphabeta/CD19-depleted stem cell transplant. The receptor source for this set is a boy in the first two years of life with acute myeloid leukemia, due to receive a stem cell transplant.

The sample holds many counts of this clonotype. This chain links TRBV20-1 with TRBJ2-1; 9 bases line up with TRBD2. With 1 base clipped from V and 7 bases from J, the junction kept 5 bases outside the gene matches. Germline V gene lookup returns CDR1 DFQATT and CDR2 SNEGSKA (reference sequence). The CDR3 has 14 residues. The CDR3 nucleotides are TGCAGTGCTAGAGGACTAGCGGAGCGGAATGAGCAGTTCTTC. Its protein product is CSARGLAERNEQFF.

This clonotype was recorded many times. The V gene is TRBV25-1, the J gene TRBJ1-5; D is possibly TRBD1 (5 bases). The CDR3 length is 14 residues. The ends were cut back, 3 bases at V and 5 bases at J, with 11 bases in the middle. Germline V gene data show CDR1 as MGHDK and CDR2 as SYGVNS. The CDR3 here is CASSDSGLYQPQHF. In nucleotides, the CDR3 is TGTGCCAGCAGTGATTCAGGGTTGTATCAGCCCCAGCATTTT.

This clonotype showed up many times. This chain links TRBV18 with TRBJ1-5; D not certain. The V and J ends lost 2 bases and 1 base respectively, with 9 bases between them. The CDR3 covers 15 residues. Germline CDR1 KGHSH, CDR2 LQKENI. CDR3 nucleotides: TGTGCCAGCTCACCAATCCCCCTAAGCAATCAGCCCCAGCATTTT. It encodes CASSPIPLSNQPQHF.

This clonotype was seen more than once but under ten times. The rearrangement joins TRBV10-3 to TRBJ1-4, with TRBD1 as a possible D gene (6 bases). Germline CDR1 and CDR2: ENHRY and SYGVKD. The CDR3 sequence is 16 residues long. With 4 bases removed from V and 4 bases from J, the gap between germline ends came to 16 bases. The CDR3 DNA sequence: TGTGCCATCAGTGGGCCCGGGGAAGGGGGTAATGAAAAACTGTTTTTT. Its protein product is CAISGPGEGGNEKLFF.

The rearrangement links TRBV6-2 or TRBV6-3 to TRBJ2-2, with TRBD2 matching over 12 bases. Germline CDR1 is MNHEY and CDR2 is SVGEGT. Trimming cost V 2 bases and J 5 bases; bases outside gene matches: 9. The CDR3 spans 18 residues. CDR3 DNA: TGTGCCAGCAGTTACAGGGCTAGCGGGAGGGCCTGGACCGGGGAGCTGTTTTTT. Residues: CASSYRASGRAWTGELFF.

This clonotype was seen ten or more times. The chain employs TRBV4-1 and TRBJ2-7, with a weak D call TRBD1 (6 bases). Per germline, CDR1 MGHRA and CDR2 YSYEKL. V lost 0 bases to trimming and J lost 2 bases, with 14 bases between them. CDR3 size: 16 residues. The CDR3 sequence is CASSQDSWTVPYEQYF. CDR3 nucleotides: TGCGCCAGCAGCCAAGATTCCTGGACAGTCCCCTACGAGCAGTACTTC.

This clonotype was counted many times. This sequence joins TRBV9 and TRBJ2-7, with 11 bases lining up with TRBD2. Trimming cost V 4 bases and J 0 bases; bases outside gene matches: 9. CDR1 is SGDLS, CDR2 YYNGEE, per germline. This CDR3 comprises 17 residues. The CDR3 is CASSSRGLADSSYEQYF. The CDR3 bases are TGTGCCAGCAGCTCCAGGGGACTAGCGGATAGCTCCTACGAGCAGTACTTC.

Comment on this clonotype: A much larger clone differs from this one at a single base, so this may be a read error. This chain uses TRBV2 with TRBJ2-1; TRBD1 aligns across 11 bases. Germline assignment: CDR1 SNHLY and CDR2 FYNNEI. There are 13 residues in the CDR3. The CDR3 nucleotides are TGTGCCAGCAGTAGGACAGGGGGCAATGAGCGGTTCTTC. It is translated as CASSRTGGNERFF.

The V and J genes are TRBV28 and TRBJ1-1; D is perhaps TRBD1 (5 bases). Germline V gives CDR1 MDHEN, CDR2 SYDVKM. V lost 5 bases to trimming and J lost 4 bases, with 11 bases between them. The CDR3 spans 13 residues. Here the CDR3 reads CASSGAGRTEAFF. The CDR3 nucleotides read TGTGCCAGCAGTGGGGCCGGGCGCACTGAAGCTTTCTTT. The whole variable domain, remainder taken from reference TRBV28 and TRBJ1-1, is DVKVTQSSRYLVKRTGEKVFLECVQDMDHENMFWYRQDPGLGLRLIYFSYDVKMKEKGDIPEGYSVSREKKERFSLILESASTNQTSMYLCASSGAGRTEAFFGQGTRLTVV.